The 15 T cell receptor beta chains below were found in one sample sequenced in a study of blood T cell repertoires in COVID-19. Generated by immunoSEQ multiplex PCR, the TCRdb table keeps only in-frame clones and is missing some. Of 80,000 to 90,000 clones listed, over 75% were seen once; the top ten hold around 13%. The sequenced material came from peripheral blood. These receptors were obtained from an older woman with acute or convalescent COVID-19.

V and J are TRBV28 and TRBJ2-7; 10 positions agree with TRBD1. There are 17 residues in the CDR3. V was pared by 6 bases and J by 5 bases, with 16 bases of the junction left unmatched. Germline loops: CDR1 MDHEN, CDR2 SYDVKM. CDR3 loop: CASRNRQGAGSAHEQYV. CDR3 DNA: TGTGCCAGCAGAAATCGACAGGGGGCCGGTTCGGCTCACGAGCAGTACGTC.

The V call is TRBV6-5, the J call TRBJ1-6, with a weak D call TRBD1 (5 bases). V was shortened by 6 bases and J by 7 bases, with 13 bases between the two germline ends. Germline CDR1 reads MNHEY; CDR2 reads SVGAGI. The CDR3 length is 14 residues. The DNA of the CDR3 is TGTGCCAGCAGGGAGACAGTTCAGAATTCACCCCTCCACTTT. Its protein is CASRETVQNSPLHF.

The genes are TRBV7-9 and TRBJ2-1; 10 positions agree with TRBD2. CDR1 SEHNR and CDR2 FQNEAQ come from the germline V gene (reference sequence). The CDR3 has 16 residues. V lost 5 bases, J lost 12 bases, and 16 bases stayed unmatched. The chain's CDR3 is CASSPERLAGALVQFF. The CDR3 DNA follows: TGTGCCAGCAGCCCCGAAAGACTAGCGGGCGCTCTAGTGCAGTTCTTC. Full variable domain (remainder filled in from reference TRBV7-9 and TRBJ2-1): DTGVSQNPRHKITKRGQNVTFRCDPISEHNRLYWYRQTLGQGPEFLTYFQNEAQLEKSRLLSDRFSAERPKGSFSTLEIQRTEQGDSAMYLCASSPERLAGALVQFFGPGTRLTVL.

The gene calls are TRBV5-6 and TRBJ2-2; a possible D gene is TRBD1 (5 bases). The CDR3 is 19 amino acids. Per the germline V gene, CDR1 is SGHDT and CDR2 is YYEEEE. The V end lost 3 bases, the J end lost 4 bases, and 25 bases lay between the germline ends. The CDR3 DNA reads TGTGCCAGCAGCTCCCGAACAGGAAACGTGGCCTGGGGCACCGGGGAGCTGTTTTTT. It specifies CASSSRTGNVAWGTGELFF. Full variable domain (missing parts from reference TRBV5-6 and TRBJ2-2): DAGVTQSPTHLIKTRGQQVTLRCSPKSGHDTVSWYQQALGQGPQFIFQYYEEEERQRGNFPDRFSGHQFPNYSSELNVNALLLGDSALYLCASSSRTGNVAWGTGELFFGEGSRLTVL.

The chain joins TRBV13 to TRBJ2-1; tentative D call: TRBD2 (5 bases). Germline CDR1 is PRHDT and CDR2 is FYEKMQ (reference sequence). The V end lost 1 base, the J end lost 1 base, and 8 bases lay between the germline ends. The CDR3 totals 15 residues. In DNA, the CDR3 is TGTGCCAGCAGCTTAGCCTGGACTTCCTACAATGAGCAGTTCTTC. Amino acid sequence: CASSLAWTSYNEQFF.

This chain uses TRBV30 with TRBJ1-2; D gene ambiguous. Germline lookup yields CDR1 GTSNPN and CDR2 SVGIG (reference sequence). CDR3 length: 13 residues. V lost 5 bases and J 2 bases, leaving 12 bases between the germline ends. The CDR3 here is CAWSLQANYGYTF. For the CDR3, the DNA is TGTGCCTGGTCCTTGCAGGCAAACTATGGCTACACCTTC. The variable domain in full, with the rest retrieved from reference TRBV30 and TRBJ1-2, is SQTIHQWPATLVQPVGSPLSLECTVEGTSNPNLYWYRQAAGRGLQLLFYSVGIGQISSEVPQNLSASRPQDRQFILSSKKLLLSDSGFYLCAWSLQANYGYTFGSGTRLTVV.

In this sample, this clone turned up a few times. CDR3 sequence reads: CASSQDRLTSGTYEQYV. As DNA, the CDR3 is TGTGCCAGCAGCCAAGATCGTTTGACTAGCGGGACCTACGAGCAGTACGTC. The chain links TRBV3-1 (or the pseudogene TRBV3-2) to TRBJ2-7; TRBD2 matches 11 bases. CDR1 is LGHDT, CDR2 YNNKEL, per germline (reference sequence). The CDR3 contains 17 residues. After removal of 0 bases from V and 2 bases from J, the junction contained 6 bases not matched to a gene.

The chain combines TRBV11-2 with TRBJ2-4; 10 nucleotides agree with TRBD2. The CDR3 spans 19 residues. Looked up from germline, CDR1 is SGHAT and CDR2 is FQNNGV. J was trimmed by 0 bases and V by 5 bases; bases with no gene match: 13. CDR3 sequence: CASSPDSSGGVLAKNIQYF. In DNA form, the CDR3 reads TGTGCCAGCAGCCCCGATTCTAGCGGGGGTGTATTAGCCAAAAACATTCAGTACTTC.

This clone has only a few counts. The genes are TRBV12-3 or TRBV12-4 and TRBJ1-1; no clear D gene. The V gene lost 3 bases and the J gene lost 1 base, with 6 bases spanning the gap. The CDR3 length is 13 residues. This CDR3 reads CASSFTPNTEAFF. The CDR3 DNA reads as TGTGCCAGCAGTTTTACACCGAACACTGAAGCTTTCTTT.

V and J are TRBV13 and TRBJ2-3; D is undetermined. V was clipped by 0 bases and J by 2 bases, with 21 bases between them. From germline, CDR1 is PRHDT and CDR2 FYEKMQ (reference sequence). This CDR3 region has 19 residues. The chain's CDR3 is CASSLGPTESRSYTDTQYF. Here the CDR3 DNA reads TGTGCCAGCAGCTTAGGTCCAACTGAGTCGCGGTCGTACACAGATACGCAGTATTTT.

The CDR3 DNA reads as TGTGCCATCAGTGATAGCGGGGGGGCCTACAATGAGCAGTTCTTC. It yields the protein CAISDSGGAYNEQFF. The chain combines TRBV10-3 with TRBJ2-1, with 11 bases that match TRBD2. V shed 3 bases, J shed 2 bases, and the junction held 0 bases outside the gene matches. Germline V gene sequence: CDR1 ENHRY, CDR2 SYGVKD. The CDR3 covers 15 residues.

CDR3 amino acids: CASLRGTEAFF. CDR3 in DNA: TGTGCCAGCCTGCGTGGCACTGAAGCTTTCTTT. This chain connects TRBV14 to TRBJ1-1; D is unclear. Germline V lookup: CDR1 SGHDN, CDR2 FVKESK. The CDR3 loop spans 11 amino acids. V dropped 8 bases and J dropped 4 bases, with 8 bases sitting between them. The complete variable domain, with remaining parts taken from reference TRBV14 and TRBJ1-1, reads EAGVTQFPSHSVIEKGQTVTLRCDPISGHDNLYWYRRVMGKEIKFLLHFVKESKQDESGMPNNRFLAERTGGTYSTLKVQPAELEDSGVYFCASLRGTEAFFGQGTRLTVV.

This chain links TRBV5-1 with TRBJ2-1; D gene unclear. This CDR3 comprises 13 residues. V was clipped by 3 bases and J by 3 bases, with 7 bases between them. CDR1 and CDR2 from the germline V gene are SGHRS and YFSETQ. CDR3 region: CASSSTGYNEQFF. The CDR3 DNA follows: TGCGCCAGCAGCTCGACTGGCTACAATGAGCAGTTCTTC.

This chain links TRBV2 with TRBJ2-2; TRBD2 matches at 8 bases. Germline-derived CDR1 and CDR2 are SNHLY and FYNNEI. The CDR3 runs 15 residues. Losses at the gene ends were 7 bases for V and 2 bases for J; bases not matched to a gene: 6. The CDR3 DNA reads as TGTGCCAGCATCCTTAGCGGGACCAACACCGGGGAGCTGTTTTTT. This translates into CASILSGTNTGELFF.

This clone appeared a single time. The rearrangement uses TRBV11-3 and TRBJ2-2; D may be TRBD2 (6 bases). V dropped 5 bases and J dropped 5 bases, with 18 bases sitting between them. Per germline, CDR1 SGHNT and CDR2 YENEEA. The length of the CDR3 is 16 residues. The CDR3 coding sequence is TGTGCCAGCAGCGCAGATGGGGGGATTTCTACCGGGGAGCTGTTTTTT. Protein product: CASSADGGISTGELFF.